The 3 T cell receptor beta chains reported below all come from one sample, sequenced in a study of blood T cell repertoires in COVID-19. TCRdb's table, derived via immunoSEQ multiplex PCR, lists solely in-frame clones and lacks some. Among under 130,000 clones listed, roughly nine tenths were seen once. The sample was peripheral blood. These receptors all stem from a woman aged 55 to 70 with acute or convalescent COVID-19.

The genes are TRBV4-1 and TRBJ2-1, with a weak D call TRBD2 (6 bases). Germline values: CDR1 MGHRA, CDR2 YSYEKL. V was clipped by 0 bases and J by 0 bases, with 12 bases between them. CDR3 length equals 17 residues. CDR3 in DNA: TGCGCCAGCAGCCAAGAGGGTAGCGGCACCTCCTACAATGAGCAGTTCTTC. Amino acids: CASSQEGSGTSYNEQFF.

The V gene is TRBV19, the J gene TRBJ1-5; D might be TRBD1 (5 bases). Trimming stripped 2 bases from V and 2 bases from J, with 10 bases between. The CDR3 has 15 amino acids. In germline, CDR1 is LNHDA, CDR2 SQIVND (reference sequence). CDR3 region: CASSITGQGNQPQHF. In nucleotides, the CDR3 is TGTGCCAGTAGTATAACAGGACAAGGCAATCAGCCCCAGCATTTT.

The chain employs TRBV2 and TRBJ1-5; unclear D gene. CDR3 size: 13 residues. CDR1 is SNHLY, CDR2 FYNNEI, per germline. Deletions cut 7 bases from V and 7 bases from J, with 14 bases between. In DNA, the CDR3 is TGTGCCAGCAAAACGGTAGCGGAGCAGCCCCAGCATTTT. It is translated as CASKTVAEQPQHF.